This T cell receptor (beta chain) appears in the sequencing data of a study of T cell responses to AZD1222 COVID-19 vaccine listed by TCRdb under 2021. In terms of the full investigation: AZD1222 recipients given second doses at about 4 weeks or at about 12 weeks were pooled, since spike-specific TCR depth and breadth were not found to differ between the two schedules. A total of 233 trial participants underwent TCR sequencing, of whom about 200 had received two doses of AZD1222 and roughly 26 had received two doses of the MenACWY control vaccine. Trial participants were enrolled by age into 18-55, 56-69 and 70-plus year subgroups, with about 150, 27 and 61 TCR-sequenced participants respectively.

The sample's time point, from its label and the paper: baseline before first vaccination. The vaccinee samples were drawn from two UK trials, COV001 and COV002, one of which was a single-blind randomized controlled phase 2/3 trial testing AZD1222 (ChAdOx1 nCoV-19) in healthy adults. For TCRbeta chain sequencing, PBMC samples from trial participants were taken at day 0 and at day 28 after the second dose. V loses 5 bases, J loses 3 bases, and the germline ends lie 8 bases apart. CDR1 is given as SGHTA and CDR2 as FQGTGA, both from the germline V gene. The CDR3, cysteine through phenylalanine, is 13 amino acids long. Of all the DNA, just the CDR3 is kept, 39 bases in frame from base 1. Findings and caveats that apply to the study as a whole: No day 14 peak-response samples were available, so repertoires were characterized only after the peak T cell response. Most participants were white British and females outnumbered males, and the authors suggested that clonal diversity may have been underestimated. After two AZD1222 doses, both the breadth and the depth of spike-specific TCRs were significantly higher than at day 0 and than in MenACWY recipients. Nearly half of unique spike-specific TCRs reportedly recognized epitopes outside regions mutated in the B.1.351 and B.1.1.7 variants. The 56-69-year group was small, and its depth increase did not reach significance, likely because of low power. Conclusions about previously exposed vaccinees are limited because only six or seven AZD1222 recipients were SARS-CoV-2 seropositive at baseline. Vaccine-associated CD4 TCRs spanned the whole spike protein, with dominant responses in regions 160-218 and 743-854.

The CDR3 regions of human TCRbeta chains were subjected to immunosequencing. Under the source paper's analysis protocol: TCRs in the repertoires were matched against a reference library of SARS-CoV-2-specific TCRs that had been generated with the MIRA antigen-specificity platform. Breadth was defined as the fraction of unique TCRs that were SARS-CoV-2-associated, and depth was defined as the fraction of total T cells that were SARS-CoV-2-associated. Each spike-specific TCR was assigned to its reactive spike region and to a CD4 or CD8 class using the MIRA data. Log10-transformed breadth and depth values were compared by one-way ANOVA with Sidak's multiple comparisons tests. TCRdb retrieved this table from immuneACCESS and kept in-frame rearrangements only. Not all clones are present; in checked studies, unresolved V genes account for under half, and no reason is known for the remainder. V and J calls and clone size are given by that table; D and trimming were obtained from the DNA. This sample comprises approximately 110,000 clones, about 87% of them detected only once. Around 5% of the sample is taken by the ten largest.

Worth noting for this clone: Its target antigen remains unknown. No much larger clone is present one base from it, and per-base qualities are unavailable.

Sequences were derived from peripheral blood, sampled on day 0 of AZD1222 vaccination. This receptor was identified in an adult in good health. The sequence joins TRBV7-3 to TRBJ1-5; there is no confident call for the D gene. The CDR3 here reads CASSIDTNQPQHF. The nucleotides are TGTGCCAGCAGCATCGACACCAATCAGCCCCAGCATTTT.